The entry below describes one T cell receptor (beta chain). Its antigen is not known. Germline values: CDR1 MDHEN, CDR2 SYDVKM. This CDR3 is 16 amino acids long. V shed 3 bases and J shed 1 base, with 13 bases lying between them. The data stem from a study of cytomegalovirus exposure and HLA in healthy donors. Across the study: Approximately 81% of several hundred genotyped donors fell in the Caucasian-associated ancestry cluster.

The PCR employed 60 Vbeta primers together with 13 Jbeta primers. The protocol was immunoSEQ multiplex PCR, while the TCRdb copy is restricted to in-frame clones and leaves out a portion. Here the sample spans roughly 120,000 clones, around 77% being singletons. Regarding the study as a whole: Donors belonging to an Asian-associated ancestry cluster reportedly showed fewer N-insertions in productive TCRs than the roughly 670-donor mean, according to what a later analysis found.

Input material: PBMCs. The clonotype comes from a human donor in good health. The chain has TRBV28 and TRBJ1-3; D may be TRBD1 (6 bases). The CDR3: CASSFRGQGSGNTIYF. DNA for the CDR3: TGTGCCAGCAGTTTTAGGGGTCAGGGGTCTGGAAACACCATATATTTT.